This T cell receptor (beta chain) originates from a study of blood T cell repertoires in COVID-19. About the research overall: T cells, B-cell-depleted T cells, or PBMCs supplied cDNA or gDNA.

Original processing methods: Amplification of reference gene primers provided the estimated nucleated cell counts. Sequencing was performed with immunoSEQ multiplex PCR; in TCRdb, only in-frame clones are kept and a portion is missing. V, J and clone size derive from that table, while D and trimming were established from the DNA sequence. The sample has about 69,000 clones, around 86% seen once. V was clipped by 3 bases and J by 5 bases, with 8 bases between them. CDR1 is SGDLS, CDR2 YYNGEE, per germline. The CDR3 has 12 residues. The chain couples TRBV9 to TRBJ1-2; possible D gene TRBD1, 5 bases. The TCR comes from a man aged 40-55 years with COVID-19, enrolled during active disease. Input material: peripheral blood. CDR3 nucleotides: TGTGCCAGCAGCGACAGGCATTATGGCTACACCTTC. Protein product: CASSDRHYGYTF. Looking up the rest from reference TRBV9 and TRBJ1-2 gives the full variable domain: DSGVTQTPKHLITATGQRVTLRCSPRSGDLSVYWYQQSLDQGLQFLIQYYNGEERAKGNILERFSAQQFPDLHSELNLSSLELGDSALYFCASSDRHYGYTFGSGTRLTVV.